This T cell receptor (beta chain) was retrieved from a study of tumor-infiltrating lymphocytes in localized non-small cell lung cancer. TCRdb keeps only in-frame clones here, not all; method: immunoSEQ multiplex PCR. Of under 15,000 clones in the sample, roughly 85% are singletons; the top ten hold approximately 3.5%. After removal of 4 bases from V and 8 bases from J, the junction contained 3 bases not matched to a gene. There are 12 residues in the CDR3. Germline CDR1 is SGHNT and CDR2 is YYREEE (reference sequence). The receptor's source is a human donor with non-small cell lung cancer. Sample: uninvolved lung tissue not adjacent to the tumor. J is TRBJ1-2 and V is TRBV5-4, with 9 bases fitting TRBD1. CDR3 amino acids: CASSVDRGGYTF. CDR3 sequence (DNA): TGTGCCAGCAGCGTGGACAGGGGCGGCTACACCTTC. The variable domain in full, with the rest retrieved from reference TRBV5-4 and TRBJ1-2, is ETGVTQSPTHLIKTRGQQVTLRCSSQSGHNTVSWYQQALGQGPQFIFQYYREEENGRGNFPPRFSGLQFPNYSSELNVNALELDDSALYLCASSVDRGGYTFGSGTRLTVV.